This T cell receptor (beta chain) was profiled in a study of CXCR3-negative and CXCR3-positive naive CD8 T cells. The CDR3 runs to 17 residues. The germline gives CDR1 MGHRA, CDR2 YSYEKL. In the case of this clonotype: The target antigen is unknown.

Overall study findings and caveats: TRB CDR3 hydrophobicity was greater in CXCR3-positive naive cells than in CXCR3-negative naive cells. Diversity in memory CD8+ cells fell much lower than the comparably high levels seen in both naive subsets. Similar TRBV-TRBJ usage was seen in naive cells (both CXCR3-negative and CXCR3-positive), but memory cells differed.

UMI-labeled TRB cDNA libraries were prepared by 5' RACE. TCRdb reprocessed the 5' RACE reads, keeping one entry per CDR3 protein, no DNA. Across 150,000 to 180,000 distinct CDR3 sequences, the top ten clones capture nearly 0.5% of the sample. The rearrangement links TRBV4-1 to TRBJ2-7; TCRdb indicates TRBD1, and absent DNA this call remains unverified. The receptor was derived from a human donor in good health. Some clones in this sample may be carry-over from other donors' samples. The sample was naive CXCR3+ CD8+ T cells from blood. Specified subset: CD45RO-CCR7+CD27+CD95- naive CD8+ T cells expressing CXCR3 (TNR3+). The CDR3 protein is CASSQEPYLRQGYEQYF.